The clone carrying this T cell receptor (beta chain) was found many times. V was trimmed by 3 bases and J by 4 bases, leaving 9 bases between them. Germline assignment: CDR1 KGHDR and CDR2 SFDVKD. The CDR3 extends over 14 amino acids. The record originates from a study of response to subunit inactivated influenza vaccine. TCRdb processed the RT-PCR reads anew with MiXCR; each CDR3 protein has one entry. This sample yields 500,000 to 600,000 distinct CDR3 sequences, of which about 11% are seen a single time; more than 8.5% belongs to the top ten. Sequenced material: PBMCs from blood, taken on the day of vaccination. The rearrangement uses TRBV24-1 and TRBJ2-1, with a tentative D call TRBD1 (6 bases). The source is a man aged 50 to 59 who received an inactivated influenza vaccine. CDR3 DNA: TGTGCCACCAGTGATCGGGACAAATACAATGAGCAGTTCTTC. This sequence encodes CATSDRDKYNEQFF.